This T cell receptor (beta chain) was sequenced for a study of cytomegalovirus exposure and HLA in healthy donors (dated by TCRdb to the late 2010s). Study-level background: An earlier analysis of some 620 of the donors reported about 260 Gb of sequence data and around 110 million unique TCR beta sequences obtained from 180 million or so T cells. About 330 gigabases of sequencing data and around 85 million unique TCR sequences made up an early release that covered 500 to 700 HLA-typed donors. The genetic ancestry cluster associated with self-reported Caucasian donors included approximately 85% of the roughly 400 genotyped donors. The aim of the study was to test whether cataloging public T cell receptors could identify signatures of past pathogen exposure. Using immunosequencing, the study profiled T cell repertoires from around 680 subjects and related those repertoires to cytomegalovirus serostatus. In addition to the first cohort of several hundred subjects, a separate validation cohort of under 150 different subjects was used. High-throughput TCR immunosequencing, statistical association of individual TCRs with disease status, and machine learning were combined to predict cytomegalovirus infection status. To study patterns of TCR occurrence, a later analysis re-analyzed previously published TCR beta repertoires from just over 650 donors and added high-resolution HLA genotyping. Rather than drawing on any new phenotypic data, the later analysis identified candidate immune exposures from TCR beta sequences and the way those sequences occurred across donors. In an earlier analysis of a few hundred of the donors, high-throughput TCR beta sequencing was used to judge whether each TCR beta V gene segment behaved as functional or pseudogenic. Donor age, sex, ethnicity and CMV serostatus were compiled alongside the repertoire data. A later genetic analysis used genome-wide SNP genotypes for 398 of the 666 donors, treating that subset as a discovery cohort. Every discovery cohort repertoire had been produced on one sequencing platform. HLA typing covered class I and class II loci at four-digit resolution. Typing coverage differed by locus: A, B, C, DRB1 and DQB1 were typed in roughly 620-630 donors, DQA1 in 500 to 550, DPA1 in approximately 610, and DPB1 in 450 to 480. Four or five DR-DQ haplotypes were handled as single units for association and clustering, since linkage in the cohort was strong. Among under 450 genotyped donors of the cohort, an average of 235,054 unique TCR beta nucleotide sequences were sequenced per donor, roughly a sixth of them non-productive.

The cohort comprised 710 or so healthy bone marrow donors. At the time of sampling, every cohort member was nominally healthy, though immune exposures that went unrecorded were likely present. The donor tested CMV seropositive, placing the donor among the roughly 300 seropositive members of the cohort. A peripheral blood sample was provided by each donor, and peripheral blood mononuclear cells were used for TCR beta sequencing. The Qiagen DNeasy Blood Extraction Kit was used to extract genomic DNA from the blood cell samples. The library was prepared using the immunoSEQ multiplex PCR assay. For the multiplex PCR, a mixture combining 60 forward primers for TCR Vbeta segments and 13 reverse primers for TCR Jbeta segments was used. The CDR3 region of rearranged TCR beta genes was amplified from genomic DNA by a multiplex PCR assay. On the Illumina HiSeq System, the amplified TCR beta libraries were sequenced as 87-base-pair reads. Per the original workflow: Across the 600 to 700 repertoires, a later analysis counted tens of millions of unique TCR beta chains, around 11 million of which were shared by at least two donors. To remove PCR and sequencing errors, raw reads were error-corrected and collapsed into unique sequences using a nearest-neighbor algorithm that merged closely related sequences. Alignment of CDR3 sequences to IMGT reference sequences was used to assign V, D and J gene segments. For a sequence to be retained, a match of at least six nucleotides to both a V gene segment and a J gene segment was required. Rearrangements were called productive when the CDR3 lacked stop codons and stayed in frame with V and J; all others were non-productive. Following IMGT convention, CDR3 was defined as the stretch from the second conserved V-encoded cysteine up to the conserved J-encoded phenylalanine. The earlier analysis of some 580 of the donors excluded any sequence lacking an unambiguous match to a single V gene segment. In an earlier analysis of almost 600 of the donors, a V segment was called functional when productive rearrangements were above 56.7%, and segregating when the standard deviation between donors exceeded 5%. A statistical classification framework was built to diagnose cytomegalovirus status from the catalog of TCR beta chain sequences. In a later analysis, TCR nucleotide sequences were compared against IMGT/GENE-DB human TR gene sequences so that V and J genes could be assigned. In a later analysis, CDR3 sequences and most-parsimonious VDJ recombination scenarios were assigned using the TCRdist pipeline. In a later analysis, each TCR beta chain was defined by its CDR3 amino acid sequence together with its V-gene family, and reads lacking a unique V-gene family were excluded. In a later analysis, 450 to 600 highly shared, low-generation-probability nucleotide sequences were removed to address suspected cross-contamination and a sequencing artifact. In a later analysis, a clonal expansion index for each public chain was calculated from normalized within-repertoire ranks of inferred template counts. A later analysis computed generation probabilities with a VDJ recombination model fitted to out-of-frame rearrangements, and checked the results against IGoR. Hypergeometric tests were used in a later analysis to score TCR-TCR, TCR-HLA and TCR-CMV co-occurrence, with a repertoire-size bias correction applied to the TCR pairs. In a later analysis, false discovery rates were estimated by permuting HLA or CMV assignments 20 times. In a later analysis, co-occurring TCRs were grouped with DBSCAN, and TCRdist sequence similarity was added when clustering was performed within HLA-allele-positive subsets. Co-occurrence clustering excluded repertoires with fewer than 30,000 or more than 120,000 public chains, plus five with anomalous nucleotide sharing. This immuneACCESS table, as held by TCRdb, lists in-frame sequences with V and J called but not all clones. Of the missing ones, under half trace to an unresolved V gene in checked studies; the others have no known cause. V and J calls plus clone size are reproduced from that table; the DNA served to infer D and trimming. The sample records about 150,000 clones, about 79% of which are singletons. The top ten hold about 1.7% of the sample.

The study at large found these results: According to a later analysis, TCR association rates differed among HLA loci, with DRB1 alleles showing the most associated TCRs and HLA-C alleles showing the fewest. Roughly uniform sequencing depth across donors was assumed in presence/absence analyses, although this assumption may not hold. Around 16 rarely observed V segments, including chromosome 9 orphons, were excluded from the earlier analysis of approximately 600 of the donors because counts were too low. The classifier was reported to diagnose cytomegalovirus status with high specificity and sensitivity in both the original and validation cohorts. A total of 150 or so TCR beta chains were listed by the study as associated with cytomegalovirus. According to a later genetic analysis, donors in an Asian-associated ancestry cluster had fewer N-insertions in productive TCRs than the approximately 610-donor mean. Only TCR beta chains were sequenced in this cohort, and the absence of alpha or paired-chain data limited detectable features. Across donors, most TCR sequences were observed very rarely, whereas some public TCRs were present in many individuals. A later analysis found that most CMV-associated TCR beta chains appeared HLA-restricted, with HLA associations seemingly driven largely by CMV exposure. According to a later analysis, parvovirus B19, influenza, CMV and Epstein-Barr virus appeared linked to several top co-occurrence clusters. Specific HLA alleles were associated with about 17,000 TCR beta sequences at a false discovery rate of 0.05 in a later analysis. Assigning TCR associations to individual alleles was difficult when HLA alleles, especially DR and DQ, strongly co-occurred. Because some donors lacked HLA typing at each locus, the association tests relied only on the typed subset. A further reported finding was that TCR beta sequences accurately predicted the HLA-A and HLA-B alleles for most subjects in the first cohort. In a later analysis, HLA-associated TCR beta chains showed more clonal expansion and lower generation probabilities than non-associated chains that were equally common. A cluster of highly shared sequence variants was judged likely to be a technical artifact of the sequencing pipeline. In an earlier analysis of around 600 of the donors, most TCR beta V segments appeared in productive rearrangements about 90% or about 30% of the time, broadly matching IMGT annotations. Correlated functional status among segregating V segments might be attributable to linkage disequilibrium, but an unknown experimental factor could not be ruled out. In vitro tests confirmed that a few of the cytomegalovirus-associated TCR beta chains recognize cytomegalovirus antigens. The authors suggested that the approach could potentially be generalized to other disease states and immunological phenotypes. CMV serostatus was the only immune exposure information available for the cohort. A later genetic analysis associated a missense DCLRE1C variant with V-gene and J-gene trimming of TCR beta chains, and an independent cohort replicated the association.

Comment on this clone: It has no known antigen specificity. Per-base quality was not reported, and no clone a single base away is much larger than it.

The sequence was collected from a female donor in good health and CMV-seropositive. Sequences were obtained from PBMCs.

Read as DNA, the sequence is TGTGCCAGCAGCTTAGGGACAGGGCTGGGTACAGATACGCAGTATTTT. It specifies CASSLGTGLGTDTQYF. This chain joins TRBV11-3 to TRBJ2-3, with 8 bases matching TRBD1. CDR1 and CDR2, looked up from the germline V gene, are SGHNT and YENEEA. Trimming leaves V shorter by 1 base and J shorter by 3 bases, with the junction holding 6 bases beyond the gene matches. Counted from cysteine to phenylalanine, this CDR3 has 16 amino acids. Only CDR3 DNA is held: 48 bases, read in frame from base 1.